This T cell receptor beta chain was recorded in a study of blood T cell repertoires in COVID-19. Study as a whole: Samples of COVID-19 (acute and convalescent) were obtained from the United States, Italy and Spain. T cells, B-cell-depleted T cells, or PBMCs supplied cDNA or gDNA.

In the study's own analysis: For nucleated cells, counts were estimated from reference gene primer amplification. Repertoires were generated with immunoSEQ multiplex PCR, while TCRdb's copy carries only in-frame clones and drops some. V, J and clone size were drawn from that table, and D and trimming were deduced from the DNA. The table shows roughly 200,000 clones, with about 86% occurring only once. The CDR3 is made up of 17 amino acids. The V and J ends lost 0 bases and 1 base respectively, with 15 bases between them. Germline V gene lookup returns CDR1 SGHRS and CDR2 YFSETQ. Sequenced sample: peripheral blood. The source is a man aged 60 to 69 who had recovered from COVID-19. The gene calls are TRBV5-1 and TRBJ2-3, with D perhaps matching TRBD2 (7 bases). For the CDR3, the DNA is TGCGCCAGCAGCTTGGTTTGGGGCGGGGGCCGCACAGATACGCAGTATTTT. Its protein is CASSLVWGGGRTDTQYF.